These 5 T cell receptor beta chains came from one sample sequenced in a study of T cell responses to AZD1222 COVID-19 vaccine. The table came from immunoSEQ multiplex PCR; TCRdb's copy has only in-frame clones and leaves some out. The data show about 140,000 clones, 90% to 95% seen once. The sequencing used peripheral blood, collected 28 days after the second AZD1222 dose. Receptor source: an adult who received the AZD1222 COVID-19 vaccine.

The chain recombines TRBV27 with TRBJ2-7, with D uncertain. The ends were cut back, 5 bases at V and 3 bases at J, with 11 bases in the middle. Germline values: CDR1 MNHEY, CDR2 SMNVEV (reference sequence). This CDR3 is 13 amino acids long. The CDR3 loop reads CASSLSGRYEQYF. The CDR3 coding sequence is TGTGCCAGCAGTCTCTCAGGACGCTACGAGCAGTACTTC.

V usage is TRBV3-1 (or the pseudogene TRBV3-2) and J usage is TRBJ1-2; tentatively, D is TRBD1 (6 bases). The germline V gene has CDR1 LGHDT and CDR2 YNNKEL (reference sequence). V lost 5 bases and J 4 bases, leaving 14 bases between the germline ends. The CDR3 is 14 residues long. The CDR3 nucleotides read TGTGCCAGCAGCTCGGGGGGCGCGATCTATGGCTACACCTTC. The encoded protein is CASSSGGAIYGYTF.

A single count supports this clone. The same CDR3 can be traced to other DNA sequences in this sample. This chain links TRBV29-1 with TRBJ1-4; 7 positions agree with TRBD1. Germline lookup yields CDR1 SQVTM and CDR2 ANQGSEA. J was trimmed by 4 bases and V by 4 bases; bases with no gene match: 0. This CDR3 contains 12 residues. In DNA form, the CDR3 reads TGCAGCGTTGGACAGGGTAATGAAAAACTGTTTTTT. Its protein product is CSVGQGNEKLFF.

This sequence joins TRBV5-1 and TRBJ1-2, with 7 positions matching TRBD1. CDR1 is SGHRS, CDR2 YFSETQ, per germline. The CDR3 sequence is 14 residues long. Trimming cost V 1 base and J 9 bases; bases outside gene matches: 9. The CDR3 region has the DNA TGCGCCAGCAGCTTGTCGGTAGGGGGCAATAGCTACACCTTC. Protein sequence: CASSLSVGGNSYTF.

CDR3 residues: CASSVDHLGLYGYTF. The CDR3 DNA is TGTGCCAGCAGCGTAGACCATCTTGGCCTCTATGGCTACACCTTC. This chain links TRBV9 with TRBJ1-2, with no clear D. With 0 bases removed from V and 4 bases from J, the gap between germline ends came to 13 bases. CDR1 and CDR2 from the germline V gene are SGDLS and YYNGEE. The CDR3 runs to 15 residues. The full variable domain, its missing parts supplied by reference TRBV9 and TRBJ1-2, is DSGVTQTPKHLITATGQRVTLRCSPRSGDLSVYWYQQSLDQGLQFLIQYYNGEERAKGNILERFSAQQFPDLHSELNLSSLELGDSALYFCASSVDHLGLYGYTFGSGTRLTVV.